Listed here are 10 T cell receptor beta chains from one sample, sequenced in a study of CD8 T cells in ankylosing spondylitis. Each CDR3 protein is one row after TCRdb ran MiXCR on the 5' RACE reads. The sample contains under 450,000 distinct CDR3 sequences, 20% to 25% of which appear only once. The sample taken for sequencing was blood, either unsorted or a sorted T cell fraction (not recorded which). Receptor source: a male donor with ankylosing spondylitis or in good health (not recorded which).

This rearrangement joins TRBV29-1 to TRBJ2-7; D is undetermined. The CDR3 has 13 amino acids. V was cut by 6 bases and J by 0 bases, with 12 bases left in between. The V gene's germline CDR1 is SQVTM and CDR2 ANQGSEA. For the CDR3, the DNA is TGCAGCGTCCAGTGGATTAGCTCCTACGAGCAGTACTTC. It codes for CSVQWISSYEQYF.

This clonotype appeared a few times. DNA of the CDR3: TGTGCCAGCAGTTTTAACTATGGCTACACCTTC. This codes for CASSFNYGYTF. The chain is built from TRBV28 and TRBJ1-2; the D is unclear. The CDR3 loop spans 11 amino acids. V gave up 3 bases and J gave up 1 base, with 0 bases separating them. Germline loops: CDR1 MDHEN, CDR2 SYDVKM.

CDR3 in DNA: TGCAGCGCCGGGGGACAGGGGGAGGGCTACACCTTC. As protein: CSAGGQGEGYTF. The V call is TRBV29-1, the J call TRBJ1-2, with 11 bases lining up with TRBD1. V shed 7 bases and J 8 bases; nucleotides not matched to a gene: 6. The CDR3 is 12 amino acids. The V gene's germline CDR1 is SQVTM and CDR2 ANQGSEA.

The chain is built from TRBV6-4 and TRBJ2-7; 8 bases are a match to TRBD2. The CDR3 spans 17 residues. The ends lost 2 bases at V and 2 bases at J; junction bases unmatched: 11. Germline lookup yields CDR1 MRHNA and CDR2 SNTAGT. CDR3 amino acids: CASSDLSPVSGAYEQYF. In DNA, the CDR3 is TGTGCCAGCAGTGACCTATCCCCCGTTAGCGGGGCCTACGAGCAGTACTTC.

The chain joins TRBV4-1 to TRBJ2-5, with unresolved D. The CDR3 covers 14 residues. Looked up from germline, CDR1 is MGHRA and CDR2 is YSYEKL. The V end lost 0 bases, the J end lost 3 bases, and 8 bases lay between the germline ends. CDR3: CASSQENSEETQYF. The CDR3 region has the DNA TGCGCCAGCAGCCAAGAGAACAGTGAAGAGACCCAGTACTTC.

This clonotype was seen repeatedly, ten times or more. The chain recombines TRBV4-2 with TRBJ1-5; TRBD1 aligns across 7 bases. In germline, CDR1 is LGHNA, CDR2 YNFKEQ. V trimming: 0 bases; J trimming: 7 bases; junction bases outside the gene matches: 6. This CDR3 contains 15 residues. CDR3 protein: CASSQDRGGSQPQHF. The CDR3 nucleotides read TGTGCCAGCAGCCAAGATCGAGGGGGCTCACAGCCCCAGCATTTT.

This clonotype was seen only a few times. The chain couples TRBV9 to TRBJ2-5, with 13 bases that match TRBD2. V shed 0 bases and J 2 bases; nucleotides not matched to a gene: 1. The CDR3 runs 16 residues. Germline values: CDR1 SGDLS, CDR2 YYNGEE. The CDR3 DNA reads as TGTGCCAGCAGCGTAGTGGGACTAGCGGGACAAGAGACCCAGTACTTC. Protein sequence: CASSVVGLAGQETQYF.

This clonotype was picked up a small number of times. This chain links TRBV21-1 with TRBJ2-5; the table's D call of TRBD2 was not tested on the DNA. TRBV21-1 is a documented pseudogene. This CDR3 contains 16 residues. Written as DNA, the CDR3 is TGTGCCAGCAGCTTGCCGGGACTAGCAGTCGGGGAGACCCAGTACTTC. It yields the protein CASSLPGLAVGETQYF.

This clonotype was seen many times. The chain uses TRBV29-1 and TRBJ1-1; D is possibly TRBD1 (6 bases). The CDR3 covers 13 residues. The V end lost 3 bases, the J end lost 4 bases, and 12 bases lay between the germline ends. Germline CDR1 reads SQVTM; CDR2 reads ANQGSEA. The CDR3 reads CSVESQGGTEAFF. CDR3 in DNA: TGCAGCGTTGAGTCACAGGGTGGCACTGAAGCTTTCTTT.

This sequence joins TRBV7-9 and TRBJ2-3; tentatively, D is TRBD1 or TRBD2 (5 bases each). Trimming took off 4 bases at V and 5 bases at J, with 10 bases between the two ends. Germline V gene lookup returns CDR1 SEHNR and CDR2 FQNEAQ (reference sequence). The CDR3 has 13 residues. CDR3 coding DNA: TGTGCCAGCAGCTCCGGGGACGAAGATACGCAGTATTTT. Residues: CASSSGDEDTQYF.